A single sample is the source of the 10 T cell receptor beta chains below, sequenced in a study of T-cell reconstitution after alpha-beta-depleted transplantation in children. Molecular barcoding with unique molecular identifiers was used for the TCRbeta library. Each CDR3 protein gets one entry after TCRdb re-called the PCR reads with MiXCR. The table records over 550,000 distinct CDR3 sequences, 8% to 11% of them present only once. The sample consisted of PBMCs from the stem cell graft donor, taken from the stem cell graft. These receptors came from a human donor who donated a stem cell graft to a child with acute myeloid leukemia.

The genes are TRBV7-2 and TRBJ2-3, with 13 bases that match TRBD2. The CDR3 is 16 residues long. Germline CDR1 SGHTA, CDR2 FQGNSA. Unmatched junction bases numbered 5, after V lost 3 bases and J lost 5 bases. This CDR3 is CASSFTSGRAEDTQYF. The CDR3, as DNA: TGTGCCAGCAGCTTCACTAGCGGGAGGGCGGAAGATACGCAGTATTTT.

The rearrangement joins TRBV6-1 to TRBJ1-1, with TRBD1 matching over 9 bases. The CDR3 spans 16 residues. Germline V lookup: CDR1 MNHNS, CDR2 SASEGT. V lost 7 bases, J lost 4 bases, and 13 bases stayed unmatched. CDR3 sequence: CASTTFLQGASTEAFF. The CDR3 DNA is TGTGCCAGCACTACCTTCTTACAGGGGGCGAGCACTGAAGCTTTCTTT.

The sample holds a few counts of this clonotype. Written as DNA, the CDR3 is TGCAGTGCTAGAACGGGACTAGCGGCTTTTTACGAGCAGTACTTC. This codes for CSARTGLAAFYEQYF. V usage is TRBV20-1 and J usage is TRBJ2-7; 11 nucleotides line up with TRBD2. This CDR3 comprises 15 residues. Trimming at V came to 2 bases and at J to 4 bases, leaving 7 bases not matched to a gene. The germline CDR1 and CDR2 sequences are DFQATT and SNEGSKA (reference sequence).

The chain employs TRBV28 and TRBJ2-5, with a possible D match to TRBD2 (6 bases). Germline assignment: CDR1 MDHEN and CDR2 SYDVKM. The CDR3 is 15 amino acids. The ends were cut back, 4 bases at V and 5 bases at J, with 17 bases in the middle. The CDR3 here is CASSWGRGSLETQYF. CDR3 in DNA: TGTGCCAGCAGTTGGGGTCGGGGGAGTCTTGAGACCCAGTACTTC. The full variable domain, rest sourced from reference TRBV28 and TRBJ2-5, is DVKVTQSSRYLVKRTGEKVFLECVQDMDHENMFWYRQDPGLGLRLIYFSYDVKMKEKGDIPEGYSVSREKKERFSLILESASTNQTSMYLCASSWGRGSLETQYFGPGTRLLVL.

CDR3 DNA: TGTGCCAGCAGCCAGGCACAAAACTATGGCTACACCTTC. It codes for CASSQAQNYGYTF. This chain uses TRBV3-1 with TRBJ1-2; D gene ambiguous. The CDR3 extends over 13 amino acids. The ends were cut back, 3 bases at V and 2 bases at J, with 7 bases in the middle. Germline V gene data show CDR1 as LGHDT and CDR2 as YNNKEL (reference sequence).

This clonotype was counted only a few times. The chain employs TRBV20-1 and TRBJ2-4, with 10 bases identical to TRBD2. Germline-derived CDR1 and CDR2 are DFQATT and SNEGSKA (reference sequence). Trimming removed 5 bases from V and 3 bases from J; junction bases left unmatched: 4. The CDR3 extends over 14 amino acids. CDR3 sequence: CSAEEREGKNIQYF. The CDR3 DNA is TGCAGTGCTGAGGAGCGGGAGGGCAAAAACATTCAGTACTTC.

This clonotype has a count of ten or more. This chain uses TRBV3-1 with TRBJ2-1; D gene ambiguous. This CDR3 region has 11 residues. Deletions cut 1 base from V and 9 bases from J, with 4 bases between. The germline CDR1 and CDR2 sequences are LGHDT and YNNKEL (reference sequence). This chain's CDR3 is CASSQVGEQFF. In DNA, the CDR3 is TGTGCCAGCAGCCAAGTTGGTGAGCAGTTCTTC.

The gene calls are TRBV7-2 and TRBJ2-1; D is perhaps TRBD1 (5 bases). Trimming pared 2 bases from V and 7 bases from J, leaving 12 bases between. CDR3 length: 14 residues. Germline CDR1 SGHTA, CDR2 FQGNSA. The CDR3 nucleotides are TGTGCCAGCAGCTTATTTTCAGGGTGGAATGAGCAGTTCTTC. Translation: CASSLFSGWNEQFF.

This clonotype occurred many times. The chain combines TRBV5-4 with TRBJ1-2; 9 bases are a match to TRBD1. Germline values: CDR1 SGHNT, CDR2 YYREEE (reference sequence). The CDR3 consists of 15 residues. V trimming: 5 bases; J trimming: 0 bases; junction bases outside the gene matches: 5. The CDR3 nucleotides read TGTGCCAGCAGGACCGGACAGGGGACTAACTATGGCTACACCTTC. Amino acid sequence: CASRTGQGTNYGYTF.

The chain carries TRBV4-2 and TRBJ2-3; no definite D call. V was cut by 1 base and J by 2 bases, with 16 bases left in between. The CDR3 runs to 17 residues. Germline V gene sequence: CDR1 LGHNA, CDR2 YNFKEQ. The CDR3 DNA sequence: TGTGCCAGCAGCCAAGTTACAACGTTGAGGAACACAGATACGCAGTATTTT. It translates to CASSQVTTLRNTDTQYF.